One sample yielded the 27 T cell receptor beta chains listed below, sequenced in a study of blood T cell repertoires in COVID-19. Profiling relied on immunoSEQ multiplex PCR, and the TCRdb table lists in-frame clones only, not all of them. The profile shows nearly 250,000 clones, about 84% of them singletons. The sample taken for sequencing was peripheral blood. Receptors originate from a woman older than 75 with COVID-19, enrolled during active disease.

The chain has TRBV10-3 and TRBJ1-5; D remains unclear. Trimming cost V 6 bases and J 8 bases, with 20 bases left between them. The CDR3 loop spans 15 amino acids. Germline-derived CDR1 and CDR2 are ENHRY and SYGVKD. The DNA for the CDR3 is TGTGCCATCAGGAACGATCGAACCCGCGATGAGCCCCAGCATTTT. Its translation is CAIRNDRTRDEPQHF.

V and J are TRBV3-1 (or the pseudogene TRBV3-2) and TRBJ1-1, with D hard to call. The V and J ends lost 1 base and 3 bases respectively, with 12 bases between them. This CDR3 comprises 15 residues. The germline V gene has CDR1 LGHDT and CDR2 YNNKEL (reference sequence). The CDR3: CASSQARRAHTEAFF. The CDR3 bases are TGTGCCAGCAGCCAAGCACGGAGGGCGCACACTGAAGCTTTCTTT.

Here the CDR3 reads CASSLPTGLLQETQYF. CDR3 sequence (DNA): TGTGCCAGCAGCTTGCCGACAGGGCTACTCCAAGAGACCCAGTACTTC. The chain combines TRBV5-4 with TRBJ2-5, with 7 bases fitting TRBD1. The CDR3 is 16 residues long. Germline V gene lookup returns CDR1 SGHNT and CDR2 YYREEE (reference sequence). J gave up 1 base and V 1 base, and 7 bases lay outside the gene matches.

This chain's CDR3 is CASSPGGDYGYTF. Here the CDR3 DNA reads TGTGCCAGCAGCCCCGGAGGAGACTATGGCTACACCTTC. V usage is TRBV12-3 or TRBV12-4 and J usage is TRBJ1-2; D remains ambiguous. The germline V and J ends were trimmed by 6 bases and 3 bases, with 11 bases remaining between them. This CDR3 contains 13 residues.

V gene TRBV5-4 combines with J gene TRBJ2-1; tentatively, D is TRBD2 (5 bases). Per germline, CDR1 SGHNT and CDR2 YYREEE (reference sequence). This CDR3 is built from 16 residues. Trimming took 0 bases from V and 8 from J, leaving 18 bases between them. The CDR3, as DNA: TGTGCCAGCAGCTTGGGTCTAGCACGTGAGGTCGATGAGCAGTTCTTC. This sequence encodes CASSLGLAREVDEQFF.

This clone was picked up a small number of times. The chain uses TRBV3-1 (or the pseudogene TRBV3-2) and TRBJ2-3; tentatively, D is TRBD1 (6 bases). Germline-derived CDR1 and CDR2 are LGHDT and YNNKEL (reference sequence). This CDR3 comprises 16 residues. The V end was cut by 6 bases, the J end by 0 bases, with 16 bases between. CDR3 region: CASSKRMGASTDTQYF. CDR3 DNA: TGTGCCAGCAGTAAGAGGATGGGGGCTAGCACAGATACGCAGTATTTT.

This clone is a singleton in its sample. The V call is TRBV18, the J call TRBJ2-2; maybe TRBD1 (6 bases). Trimming pared 2 bases from V and 3 bases from J, leaving 13 bases between. The length of the CDR3 is 16 residues. From germline, CDR1 is KGHSH and CDR2 LQKENI. CDR3 in DNA: TGTGCCAGCTCACCAAGAGCCAGGGGAGACACCGGGGAGCTGTTTTTT. It specifies CASSPRARGDTGELFF.

The V and J genes are TRBV19 and TRBJ1-2; 7 bases are shared with TRBD1. Unmatched junction bases numbered 5, after V lost 3 bases and J lost 7 bases. The CDR3 is 13 amino acids. Germline CDR1 LNHDA, CDR2 SQIVND (reference sequence). The CDR3 reads CASSISDRVGYTF. DNA of the CDR3: TGTGCCAGTAGTATTTCCGACAGGGTTGGCTACACCTTC.

This clone was seen more than once but under ten times. This chain connects TRBV21-1 to TRBJ1-2; the tabulated D call, TRBD1, remains unverified against the DNA. TRBV21-1 is given as a pseudogene. This CDR3 spans 14 amino acids. In DNA, the CDR3 is TGTGCCAGCAGCATACGACAGGGACGTTCTAGCTACACCTTC. Translating it yields CASSIRQGRSSYTF.

The J gene is TRBJ1-1, the V gene TRBV28; TRBD1 agrees at 7 bases. The germline V gene encodes CDR1 MDHEN and CDR2 SYDVKM. The V gene end was trimmed by 8 bases and the J gene end by 10 bases; junction bases not matched to a gene: 10. The CDR3 spans 12 residues. DNA for the CDR3: TGTGCCAGCTTTACAGGGGCCGAGGGAGCTTTCTTT. Translated, it gives CASFTGAEGAFF.

This chain uses TRBV10-1 with TRBJ2-1; D is unresolved. The CDR3 loop spans 13 amino acids. V dropped 0 bases and J dropped 4 bases, with 4 bases sitting between them. The V gene's germline CDR1 is WNHNN and CDR2 SYGVQD (reference sequence). This CDR3 reads CASSESLYNEQFF. The CDR3 nucleotides are TGCGCCAGCAGTGAGTCTCTATACAATGAGCAGTTCTTC.

This clone was seen once. The V gene is TRBV18, the J gene TRBJ2-3; no definite D call. Germline V gene lookup returns CDR1 KGHSH and CDR2 LQKENI. The CDR3 length is 13 residues. The ends were cut back, 3 bases at V and 2 bases at J, with 6 bases in the middle. The CDR3 DNA reads as TGTGCCAGCTCACCCCTATCCACAGATACGCAGTATTTT. Protein: CASSPLSTDTQYF.

In the case of this clone: The sample carries other DNA sequences with the same CDR3. The chain carries TRBV5-1 and TRBJ1-1; TRBD1 agrees at 7 bases. The CDR3 runs to 13 residues. V trimming: 2 bases; J trimming: 5 bases; junction bases outside the gene matches: 3. From germline, CDR1 is SGHRS and CDR2 YFSETQ. CDR3 in DNA: TGCGCCAGCAGCTTTGCAGGGGGGACTGAAGCTTTCTTT. This translates into CASSFAGGTEAFF.

The chain joins TRBV11-2 to TRBJ2-7; TRBD1 is a possible D gene (5 bases). This CDR3 contains 12 residues. Germline assignment: CDR1 SGHAT and CDR2 FQNNGV. Trimming stripped 5 bases from V and 3 bases from J, with 8 bases between. The CDR3 region is CASSQGSYEQYF. CDR3 in DNA: TGTGCCAGCAGCCAGGGTAGCTACGAGCAGTACTTC.

The rearrangement links TRBV6-5 to TRBJ1-2, with 9 bases aligning to TRBD1. Germline V gene lookup returns CDR1 MNHEY and CDR2 SVGAGI. CDR3 length equals 15 residues. The V and J ends lost 2 bases and 7 bases, in that order; junction bases with no gene match: 8. The chain's CDR3 is CASSYPGQGPGGYTF. CDR3 bases: TGTGCCAGCAGTTACCCGGGACAGGGACCAGGTGGCTACACCTTC.

This rearrangement joins TRBV10-3 to TRBJ2-7; the D gene is possibly TRBD1 (5 bases). CDR1 ENHRY and CDR2 SYGVKD come from the germline V gene. The CDR3 consists of 14 residues. With 2 bases removed from V and 7 bases from J, the gap between germline ends came to 15 bases. The CDR3, as DNA: TGTGCCATCAGTGAGGGGGCCCAAAGCAGAGAGCAGTACGTC. This sequence encodes CAISEGAQSREQYV.

For the CDR3, the DNA is TGTGCCAGCAGGACTAGCGGGAACACCGGGGAGCTGTTTTTT. The encoded protein is CASRTSGNTGELFF. This chain uses TRBV2 with TRBJ2-2; 9 bases agree with TRBD2. CDR3 length: 14 amino acids. Germline V gene sequence: CDR1 SNHLY, CDR2 FYNNEI. V lost 6 bases and J lost 1; bases outside the gene matches: 0.

The rearrangement joins TRBV3-1 (or the pseudogene TRBV3-2) to TRBJ2-2, with 8 nucleotides matching TRBD2. V dropped 7 bases and J dropped 1; count of bases not matched to a gene: 8. This CDR3 has 16 amino acids. Germline V gene lookup returns CDR1 LGHDT and CDR2 YNNKEL (reference sequence). CDR3 loop: CASKQAGVMNTGELFF. CDR3 in DNA: TGTGCCAGCAAACAAGCGGGGGTGATGAACACCGGGGAGCTGTTTTTT.

The chain employs TRBV28 and TRBJ1-6; 7 nucleotides agree with TRBD1. Germline lookup yields CDR1 MDHEN and CDR2 SYDVKM. J lost 7 bases, V lost 6 bases, and 12 bases had no gene match. This CDR3 region has 16 residues. The CDR3 DNA reads as TGTGCCAGCAGCTACTTCCGGGACAGCGGGAATTCACCCCTCCACTTT. As protein: CASSYFRDSGNSPLHF. The entire variable domain, with the rest obtained from reference TRBV28 and TRBJ1-6, is as follows: DVKVTQSSRYLVKRTGEKVFLECVQDMDHENMFWYRQDPGLGLRLIYFSYDVKMKEKGDIPEGYSVSREKKERFSLILESASTNQTSMYLCASSYFRDSGNSPLHFGNGTRLTVT.

V and J are TRBV7-2 and TRBJ2-7; 7 nucleotides match TRBD1. CDR1 is SGHTA and CDR2 is FQGNSA in the germline V gene. The CDR3 spans 14 residues. With 5 bases clipped from V and 3 bases from J, the junction kept 7 bases outside the gene matches. DNA of the CDR3: TGTGCCAGCAGCACGATACAGGGGAACTACGAGCAGTACTTC. Translated, it gives CASSTIQGNYEQYF.

The CDR3 DNA follows: TGTGCCAGCAGTACCCGACAGGGGAAACAGCCCCAGCATTTT. Its translation is CASSTRQGKQPQHF. The gene calls are TRBV6-5 and TRBJ1-5; 8 bases agree with TRBD1. Germline lookup yields CDR1 MNHEY and CDR2 SVGAGI. This CDR3 is 14 amino acids long. Trimming cost V 5 bases and J 7 bases; bases outside gene matches: 7.

V and J are TRBV11-2 and TRBJ1-1; D is unclear. V lost 1 base to trimming and J lost 2 bases, with 5 bases between them. This CDR3 is 13 amino acids long. Looked up from germline, CDR1 is SGHAT and CDR2 is FQNNGV. CDR3 protein: CASSLVENTEAFF. The CDR3 DNA follows: TGTGCCAGCAGCTTAGTAGAAAACACTGAAGCTTTCTTT.

The chain uses TRBV3-1 (or the pseudogene TRBV3-2) and TRBJ1-5; a weak D match, TRBD1 (5 bases). The CDR3 sequence is 12 residues long. Trimming pared 2 bases from V and 7 bases from J, leaving 6 bases between. From germline, CDR1 is LGHDT and CDR2 YNNKEL (reference sequence). The CDR3 bases are TGTGCCAGCAGCCAACCAGGGCAGCCCCAGCATTTT. Translation: CASSQPGQPQHF.

CDR3 amino acids: CASSSGGGGGTNEKLFF. For the CDR3, the DNA is TGTGCCAGCAGTTCGGGTGGGGGAGGGGGTACTAATGAAAAACTGTTTTTT. J is TRBJ1-4 and V is TRBV28; TRBD1 might be the D (6 bases). This CDR3 has 17 residues. Germline assignment: CDR1 MDHEN and CDR2 SYDVKM. The V end lost 4 bases, the J end lost 2 bases, and 17 bases lay between the germline ends.

The rearrangement joins TRBV5-5 to TRBJ2-2; D might be TRBD2 (6 bases). From germline, CDR1 is SGHKS and CDR2 YYEKEE (reference sequence). V lost 4 bases and J 1 base, leaving 11 bases between the germline ends. The CDR3 is 15 residues long. CDR3 DNA sequence: TGTGCCAGCAGCCTCGCGGGGCAGAACACCGGGGAGCTGTTTTTT. Translating it yields CASSLAGQNTGELFF.

J is TRBJ1-5 and V is TRBV28; TRBD1 matches 10 bases. Trimming cost V 6 bases and J 5 bases; bases outside gene matches: 7. CDR1 MDHEN and CDR2 SYDVKM come from the germline V gene. The CDR3 length is 15 residues. DNA of the CDR3: TGTGCCAGCAGCCCAATCGGACAGGGGGATCAGCCCCAGCATTTT. It is translated as CASSPIGQGDQPQHF.

V usage is TRBV7-9 and J usage is TRBJ2-1, with D possibly matching TRBD1 (6 bases). The V end lost 5 bases, the J end lost 7 bases, and 15 bases lay between the germline ends. Germline lookup yields CDR1 SEHNR and CDR2 FQNEAQ (reference sequence). The CDR3 has 14 amino acids. For the CDR3, the DNA is TGTGCCAGCAGCAACAACCTACAGGGAAATGAGCAGTTCTTC. This gives the protein CASSNNLQGNEQFF.